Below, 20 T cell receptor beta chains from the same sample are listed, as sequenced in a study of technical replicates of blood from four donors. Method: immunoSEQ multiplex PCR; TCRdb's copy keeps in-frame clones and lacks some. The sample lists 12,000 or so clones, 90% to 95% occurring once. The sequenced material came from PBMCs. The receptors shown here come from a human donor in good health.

CDR3 residues: CASRDNWNQPQHF. CDR3 coding DNA: TGTGCCAGCAGGGACAACTGGAATCAGCCCCAGCATTTT. The chain employs TRBV27 and TRBJ1-5; D is possibly TRBD1 (5 bases). The germline V and J ends were trimmed by 6 bases and 4 bases, with 10 bases remaining between them. CDR3 length: 13 residues. Germline-derived CDR1 and CDR2 are MNHEY and SMNVEV (reference sequence).

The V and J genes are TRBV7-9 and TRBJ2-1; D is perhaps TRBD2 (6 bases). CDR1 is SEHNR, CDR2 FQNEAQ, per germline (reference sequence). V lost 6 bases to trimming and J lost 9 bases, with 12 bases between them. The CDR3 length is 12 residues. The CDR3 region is CASSRGLAEQFF. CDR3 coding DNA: TGTGCCAGCAGTAGGGGACTCGCTGAGCAGTTCTTC.

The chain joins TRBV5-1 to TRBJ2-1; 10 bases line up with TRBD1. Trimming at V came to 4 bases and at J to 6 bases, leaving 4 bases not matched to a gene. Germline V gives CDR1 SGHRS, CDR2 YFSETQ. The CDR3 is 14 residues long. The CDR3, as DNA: TGCGCCAGCAGCGTGGGACAGGGGCCCAATGAGCAGTTCTTC. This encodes CASSVGQGPNEQFF.

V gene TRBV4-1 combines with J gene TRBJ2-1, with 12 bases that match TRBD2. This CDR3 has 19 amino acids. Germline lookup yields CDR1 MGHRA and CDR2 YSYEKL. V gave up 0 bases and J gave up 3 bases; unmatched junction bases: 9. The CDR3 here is CASSQDRLAGAGYYNEQFF. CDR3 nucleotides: TGCGCCAGCAGCCAAGATCGACTAGCGGGAGCCGGGTACTACAATGAGCAGTTCTTC.

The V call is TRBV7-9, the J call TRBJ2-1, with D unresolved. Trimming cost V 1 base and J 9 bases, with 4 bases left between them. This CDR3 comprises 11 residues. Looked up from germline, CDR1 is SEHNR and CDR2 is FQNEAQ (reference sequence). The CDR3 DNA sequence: TGTGCCAGCAGCTTAGGAGGTGAGCAGTTCTTC. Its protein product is CASSLGGEQFF. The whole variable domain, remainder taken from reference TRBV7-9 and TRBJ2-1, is DTGVSQNPRHKITKRGQNVTFRCDPISEHNRLYWYRQTLGQGPEFLTYFQNEAQLEKSRLLSDRFSAERPKGSFSTLEIQRTEQGDSAMYLCASSLGGEQFFGPGTRLTVL.

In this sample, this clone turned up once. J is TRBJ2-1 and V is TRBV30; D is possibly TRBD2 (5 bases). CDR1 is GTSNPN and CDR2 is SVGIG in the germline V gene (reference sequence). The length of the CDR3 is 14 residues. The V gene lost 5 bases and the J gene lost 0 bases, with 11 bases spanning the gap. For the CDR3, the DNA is TGTGCCTGGGCCCCGGCGGGCTCCTACAATGAGCAGTTCTTC. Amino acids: CAWAPAGSYNEQFF.

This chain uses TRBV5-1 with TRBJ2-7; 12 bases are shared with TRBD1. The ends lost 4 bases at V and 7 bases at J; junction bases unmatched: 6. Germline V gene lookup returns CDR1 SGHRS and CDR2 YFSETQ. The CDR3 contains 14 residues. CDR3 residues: CASSPGQGAREQYF. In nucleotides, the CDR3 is TGCGCCAGCAGCCCGGGACAGGGGGCAAGGGAGCAGTACTTC.

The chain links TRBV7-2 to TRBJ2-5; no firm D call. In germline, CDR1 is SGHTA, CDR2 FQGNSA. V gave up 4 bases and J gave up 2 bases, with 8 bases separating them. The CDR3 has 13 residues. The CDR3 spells CASSSGRQETQYF. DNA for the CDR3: TGTGCCAGCAGCTCAGGAAGGCAAGAGACCCAGTACTTC.

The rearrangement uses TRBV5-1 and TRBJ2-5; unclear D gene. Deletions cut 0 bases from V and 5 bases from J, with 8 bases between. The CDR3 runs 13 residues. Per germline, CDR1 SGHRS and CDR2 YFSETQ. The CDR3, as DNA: TGCGCCAGCAGCTTGGAACCGCGGGAGACCCAGTACTTC. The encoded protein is CASSLEPRETQYF.

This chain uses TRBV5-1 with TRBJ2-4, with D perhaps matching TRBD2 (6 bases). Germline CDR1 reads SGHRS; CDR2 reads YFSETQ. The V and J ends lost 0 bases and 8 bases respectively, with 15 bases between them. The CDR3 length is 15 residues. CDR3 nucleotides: TGCGCCAGCAGCTTGGGGGGGGTTGAGGCGGACATTCAGTACTTC. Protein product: CASSLGGVEADIQYF.

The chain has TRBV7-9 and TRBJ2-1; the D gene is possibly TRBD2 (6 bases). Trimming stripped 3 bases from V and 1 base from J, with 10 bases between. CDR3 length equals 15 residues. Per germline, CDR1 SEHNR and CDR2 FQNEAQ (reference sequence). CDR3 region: CASSFFAGSYNEQFF. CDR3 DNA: TGTGCCAGCAGCTTTTTTGCGGGATCCTACAATGAGCAGTTCTTC.

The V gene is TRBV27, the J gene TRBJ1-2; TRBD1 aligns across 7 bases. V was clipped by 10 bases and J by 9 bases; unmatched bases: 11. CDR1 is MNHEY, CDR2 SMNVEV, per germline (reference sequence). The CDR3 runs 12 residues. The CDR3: CAIRIDRDRYTF. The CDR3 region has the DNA TGTGCCATCAGGATCGACAGGGATCGCTACACCTTC.

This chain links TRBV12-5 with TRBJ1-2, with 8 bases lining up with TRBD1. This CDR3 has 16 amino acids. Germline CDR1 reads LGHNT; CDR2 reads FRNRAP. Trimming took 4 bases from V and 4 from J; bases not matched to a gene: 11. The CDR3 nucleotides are TGTGCTAGTGGTTCAACAGGGACAGGTATCGGCTATGGCTACACCTTC. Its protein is CASGSTGTGIGYGYTF.

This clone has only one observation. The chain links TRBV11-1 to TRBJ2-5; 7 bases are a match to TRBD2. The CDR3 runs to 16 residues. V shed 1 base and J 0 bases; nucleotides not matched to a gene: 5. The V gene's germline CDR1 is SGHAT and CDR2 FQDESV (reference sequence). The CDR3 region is CASSLGGAGNQETQYF. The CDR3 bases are TGTGCCAGCAGCTTAGGGGGAGCGGGGAACCAAGAGACCCAGTACTTC.

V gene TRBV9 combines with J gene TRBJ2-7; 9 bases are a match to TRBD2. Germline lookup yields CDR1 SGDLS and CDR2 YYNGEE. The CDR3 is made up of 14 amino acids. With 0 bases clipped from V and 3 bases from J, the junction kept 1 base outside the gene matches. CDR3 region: CASSVGLADYEQYF. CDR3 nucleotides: TGTGCCAGCAGCGTAGGACTAGCGGACTACGAGCAGTACTTC. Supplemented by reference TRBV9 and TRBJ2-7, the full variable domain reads DSGVTQTPKHLITATGQRVTLRCSPRSGDLSVYWYQQSLDQGLQFLIQYYNGEERAKGNILERFSAQQFPDLHSELNLSSLELGDSALYFCASSVGLADYEQYFGPGTRLTVT.

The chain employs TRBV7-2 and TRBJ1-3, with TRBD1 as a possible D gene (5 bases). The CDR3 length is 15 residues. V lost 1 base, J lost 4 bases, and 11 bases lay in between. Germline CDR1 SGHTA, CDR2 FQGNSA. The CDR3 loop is CASSLGGVFGNTIYF. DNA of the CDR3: TGTGCCAGCAGCTTAGGGGGGGTGTTCGGAAACACCATATATTTT.

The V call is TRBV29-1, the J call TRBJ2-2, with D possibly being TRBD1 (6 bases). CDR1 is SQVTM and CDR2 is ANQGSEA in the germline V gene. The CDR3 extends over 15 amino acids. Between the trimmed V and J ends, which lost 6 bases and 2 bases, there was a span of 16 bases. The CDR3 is CSVAEQGVNTGELFF. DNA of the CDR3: TGCAGCGTGGCAGAACAGGGTGTAAACACCGGGGAGCTGTTTTTT.

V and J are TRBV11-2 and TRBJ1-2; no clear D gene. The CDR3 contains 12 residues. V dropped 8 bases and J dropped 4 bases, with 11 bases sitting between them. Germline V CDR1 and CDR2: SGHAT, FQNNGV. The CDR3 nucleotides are TGTGCCAGCTCCTCGGAGAGCTATGGCTACACCTTC. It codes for CASSSESYGYTF.

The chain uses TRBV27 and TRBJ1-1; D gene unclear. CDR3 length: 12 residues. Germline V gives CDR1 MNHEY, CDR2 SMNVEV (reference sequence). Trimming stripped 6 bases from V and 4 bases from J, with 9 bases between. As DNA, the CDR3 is TGTGCCAGCAGCCTCGACACCACTGAAGCTTTCTTT. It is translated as CASSLDTTEAFF.

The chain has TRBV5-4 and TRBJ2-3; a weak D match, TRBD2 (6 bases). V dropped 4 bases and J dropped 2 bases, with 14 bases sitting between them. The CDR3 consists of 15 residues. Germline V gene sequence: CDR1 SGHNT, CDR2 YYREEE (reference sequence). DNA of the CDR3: TGTGCCAGCAGCGAGGACTACCTACCCACAGATACGCAGTATTTT. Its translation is CASSEDYLPTDTQYF.